This T cell receptor beta chain was profiled in a study of tumor-infiltrating lymphocytes in primary liver carcinoma. The source material, roughly 18-30 mg of unsorted bulk tissue, was used to co-extract RNA and DNA. The germline V gene encodes CDR1 DFQATT and CDR2 SNEGSKA (reference sequence). The CDR3 contains 15 residues. A primer matching the constant region was used to make TCR beta cDNA from 500 to 650 ng of total RNA. The TCR beta library was amplified through three nested multiplex PCR rounds in a modified ARM-PCR procedure. Investigators reported that the first two PCR rounds, at around 10 cycles each, used TRBV1-TRBV30 forward primers with a C-beta reverse primer. TCRdb ran MiXCR on the multiplex PCR reads and lists one entry per CDR3 protein. The data contain approximately 30,000 distinct CDR3 sequences, around 71% of them singletons.

This chain links TRBV20-1 with TRBJ2-3, with D perhaps TRBD2 (6 bases). What was sequenced was liver tumor tissue from sampling region 3. The subset here: tumor region T3, left-lateral pole. This receptor was obtained from a young woman with primary liver carcinoma and hepatitis B virus infection. CDR3: CGVRDPSVETDTQYF. Written as DNA, the CDR3 is TGCGGTGTTAGAGATCCTAGCGTAGAGACAGATACGCAGTATTTT.